These 16 T cell receptor beta chains share one sample of origin, sequenced in a study of T cells expressing NK-cell markers. TCRdb re-called the 5' RACE reads; every CDR3 protein appears as one record, without DNA. The listing contains roughly 420,000 distinct CDR3 sequences. Source material: blood T cells: a sorted CD56 or NKG2C T cell subset, CD4+ or CD8+ T cells, or bulk PBMC T cells (not recorded which). The source of these receptors is a woman between 18 and 70 years old in good health.

The rearrangement links TRBV19 to TRBJ2-1; without DNA, the TCRdb call of TRBD2 cannot be checked. Germline V gene sequence: CDR1 LNHDA, CDR2 SQIVND (reference sequence). The length of the CDR3 is 15 residues. The CDR3 region is CASRIMTSGGSEQFF.

The CDR3 spells CASSQDTVIGEAFF. This sequence joins TRBV4-3 and TRBJ1-1. CDR1 and CDR2 (germline): LGHNA, YSLEER. CDR3 length: 14 amino acids.

The rearrangement uses TRBV10-3 and TRBJ1-5. CDR3 length: 14 residues. Germline CDR1 is ENHRY and CDR2 is SYGVKD. The CDR3 here is CAVGGGWDNQPQHF.

The chain carries TRBV12-3 or TRBV12-4 and TRBJ1-5. The CDR3 has 16 residues. CDR3 sequence: CASSFGEGRSNQPQHF.

The chain carries TRBV12-3 or TRBV12-4 and TRBJ1-1; TCRdb lists TRBD1, though no DNA is available to test this call. The CDR3 is 12 amino acids. The CDR3 is CASSLRTGEAFF.

V is TRBV20-1 and J is TRBJ2-5; TCRdb's assignment of TRBD2 cannot be checked, as there is no DNA. CDR3 length: 13 amino acids. CDR1 DFQATT and CDR2 SNEGSKA come from the germline V gene (reference sequence). The CDR3 region is CRAAGGAQETQYF.

The chain couples TRBV5-1 to TRBJ1-3; TCRdb's D call, TRBD1, is unchecked because there is no DNA. This CDR3 is built from 17 residues. Germline assignment: CDR1 SGHRS and CDR2 YFSETQ. The CDR3: CASSLDVGGASGNTIYF.

The chain has TRBV20-1 and TRBJ1-1. Germline V gene data show CDR1 as DFQATT and CDR2 as SNEGSKA (reference sequence). This CDR3 has 12 residues. The CDR3 loop is CSARSPNTEAFF.

V and J are TRBV6-5 and TRBJ2-3. This CDR3 contains 15 residues. Per the germline V gene, CDR1 is MNHEY and CDR2 is SVGAGI. The CDR3 reads CASSYQTESTDTQYF.

This chain links TRBV5-1 with TRBJ2-2; TCRdb's assignment of TRBD1 cannot be checked, as there is no DNA. The CDR3 has 15 amino acids. Germline-derived CDR1 and CDR2 are SGHRS and YFSETQ. The CDR3: CASSLDRGQVGELFF.

The chain couples TRBV25-1 to TRBJ2-3; the D call of TRBD2 rests on TCRdb alone, since no DNA is present to check it. This CDR3 is built from 16 residues. Looked up from germline, CDR1 is MGHDK and CDR2 is SYGVNS. This CDR3 reads CASSVGAGGGTDTQYF.

The gene calls are TRBV6-2 or TRBV6-3 and TRBJ1-1; the TCRdb D gene call, TRBD1, has no DNA to confirm it. From germline, CDR1 is MNHEY and CDR2 SVGEGT. This CDR3 is built from 14 residues. The CDR3: CASSFKDSNTEAFF.

The V and J genes are TRBV12-3 or TRBV12-4 and TRBJ2-3; with no DNA, the TCRdb D assignment of TRBD2 cannot be verified. The length of the CDR3 is 17 residues. The CDR3 loop reads CASSTQGGLAAGGTQYF.

This sequence joins TRBV20-1 and TRBJ2-1; TCRdb reports TRBD1, a call that lacks DNA to check it against. The CDR3 is 14 residues long. Germline values: CDR1 DFQATT, CDR2 SNEGSKA (reference sequence). The CDR3 loop is CSARGQGRLNEQFF.

This chain connects TRBV12-3 or TRBV12-4 to TRBJ1-5; TCRdb indicates TRBD1, and absent DNA this call remains unverified. The CDR3 has 14 amino acids. CDR3 region: CASSPNRGGQPQHF.

The CDR3 here is CASSDEVASPYNEQFF. The genes are TRBV9 and TRBJ2-1. The germline CDR1 and CDR2 sequences are SGDLS and YYNGEE. CDR3 length: 16 amino acids.